The 23 T cell receptor beta chains reported below all come from one sample, sequenced in a study of regulatory T cells in long-lasting Graves disease. HTBI primers from iRepertoire and Arm-PCR of CDR3 regions yielded the TCR beta libraries. TCRdb called the multiplex PCR reads again in MiXCR, with one record for every CDR3 protein. The sample holds about 460,000 distinct CDR3 sequences, around 15% seen once. Time point specified: newly diagnosed GD, antithyroid drugs for less than 3 months. With RNA extracted from PBMCs as input, the TCR library was made. In addition, the sample was reused for a study of T cells in Graves' hyperthyroidism and ophthalmopathy.

Sample: peripheral blood mononuclear cells (PBMCs), taken at new diagnosis, from a patient treated with antithyroid drugs. The receptors stem from a woman aged 45-65 years with Graves disease.

For this clonotype: A much larger clone sits a single nucleotide away, making a read error possible. The chain joins TRBV11-2 to TRBJ2-1; 13 bases map to TRBD2. CDR1 and CDR2 from the germline V gene are SGHAT and FQNNGV. Trimming removed 5 bases from V and 4 bases from J; junction bases left unmatched: 5. The CDR3 runs to 16 residues. CDR3 amino acids: CASSQPTSGRYNEQFF. CDR3 DNA: TGTGCCAGCAGCCAACCGACTAGCGGGAGGTACAATGAGCAGTTCTTC.

The CDR3: CASSESLTPQGYEQYF. The DNA for the CDR3 is TGTGCCAGCAGTGAATCACTTACGCCACAGGGATACGAGCAGTACTTC. This rearrangement joins TRBV2 to TRBJ2-7; a weak D match, TRBD1 (6 bases). Per germline, CDR1 SNHLY and CDR2 FYNNEI. V was pared by 2 bases and J by 4 bases, with 18 bases between. CDR3 length: 16 residues. Drawing the rest from reference TRBV2 and TRBJ2-7, the complete variable domain is EPEVTQTPSHQVTQMGQEVILRCVPISNHLYFYWYRQILGQKVEFLVSFYNNEISEKSEIFDDQFSVERPDGSNFTLKIRSTKLEDSAMYFCASSESLTPQGYEQYFGPGTRLTVT.

This clonotype was counted between two and nine times. The chain couples TRBV18 to TRBJ2-1; D may be TRBD1 (6 bases). Looked up from germline, CDR1 is KGHSH and CDR2 is LQKENI. V gave up 5 bases and J gave up 8 bases, with 22 bases separating them. The CDR3 spans 16 residues. In DNA form, the CDR3 reads TGTGCCAGCTCATCAATTCTTGTATCACAGGGCGATGAGCAGTTCTTC. As protein: CASSSILVSQGDEQFF.

This clonotype was seen a handful of times. V usage is TRBV7-2 and J usage is TRBJ2-1; no firm D call. Germline assignment: CDR1 SGHTA and CDR2 FQGNSA. The CDR3 extends over 12 amino acids. Between the trimmed V and J ends, which lost 8 bases and 4 bases, there was a span of 9 bases. The CDR3 loop reads CASGRSYNEQFF. CDR3 coding DNA: TGTGCCAGCGGACGATCTTACAATGAGCAGTTCTTC.

In this sample, this clonotype turned up a few times. The chain has TRBV19 and TRBJ1-2, with D unclear. Germline CDR1 LNHDA, CDR2 SQIVND (reference sequence). The V end was cut by 3 bases, the J end by 3 bases, with 14 bases between. The CDR3 runs 15 residues. The CDR3 nucleotides read TGTGCCAGTAGTATCGCGCTTGTGATAGACTATGGCTACACCTTC. Translated, it gives CASSIALVIDYGYTF.

Details on this clonotype: This could be a read error, since a much larger clone is one nucleotide away. This is likely a read error, given that the CDR3 carries no conserved phenylalanine or tryptophan at its end. The chain carries TRBV2 and TRBJ2-7; 7 nucleotides agree with TRBD2. The CDR3 runs to 15 residues. J was trimmed by 4 bases and V by 5 bases; bases with no gene match: 11. CDR1 SNHLY and CDR2 FYNNEI come from the germline V gene. CDR3 loop: CASSNRAGAGYEQYL. In DNA form, the CDR3 reads TGTGCCAGCAGTAACCGTGCGGGAGCGGGGTACGAGCAGTACCTC.

The chain links TRBV5-1 to TRBJ2-5; 14 bases are a match to TRBD2. The trim removed 0 bases at V and 7 bases at J, leaving 8 bases unmatched. Germline values: CDR1 SGHRS, CDR2 YFSETQ. The CDR3 runs 17 residues. CDR3 coding DNA: TGCGCCAGCAGCTTGGCAGGGACTAGCGGGAGTTTTGGGACCCAGTACTTC. The encoded protein is CASSLAGTSGSFGTQYF.

The chain links TRBV27 to TRBJ2-2; tentatively, D is TRBD1 or TRBD2 (5 bases each). The length of the CDR3 is 14 residues. Germline V gene data show CDR1 as MNHEY and CDR2 as SMNVEV (reference sequence). V lost 6 bases and J lost 6, with 14 bases in between. As DNA, the CDR3 is TGTGCCAGCAGAGTTATGGGGGTGTCCGGGGAGCTGTTTTTT. Amino acid sequence: CASRVMGVSGELFF.

In this sample, this clonotype turned up many times. This sequence joins TRBV6-1 and TRBJ1-5; D is unclear. The germline CDR1 and CDR2 sequences are MNHNS and SASEGT. This CDR3 comprises 13 residues. The V and J ends lost 5 bases and 5 bases respectively, with 10 bases between them. CDR3 nucleotide sequence: TGTGCCAGCAGTACCCTAGAAGATCAGCCCCAGCATTTT. It yields the protein CASSTLEDQPQHF.

This clonotype was seen a few times. A read error may explain this, as a much larger clone is one base away. The chain recombines TRBV6-1 with TRBJ2-7; D is possibly TRBD1 (5 bases). CDR1 is MNHNS and CDR2 is SASEGT in the germline V gene. There are 14 residues in the CDR3. CDR3 nucleotide sequence: TGTGTCAGCAGTCCCGGACACTCGTCCTACGAGCAGTACTTC. It encodes CVSSPGHSSYEQYF.

Remarks on this clonotype: Here the CDR3 omits its conserved ending phenylalanine or tryptophan, so a read error is the likely source. V and J are TRBV5-1 and TRBJ2-1, with 8 bases fitting TRBD2. CDR3 size: 17 residues. CDR1 is SGHRS and CDR2 is YFSETQ in the germline V gene. V dropped 3 bases and J dropped 2; count of bases not matched to a gene: 10. CDR3 sequence: CASSSQNSGGPYNEQFS. The CDR3, as DNA: TGCGCCAGCAGCTCCCAAAACAGCGGGGGACCCTACAATGAGCAGTTCTCC.

This clonotype was observed at least ten times. The CDR3 bases are TGTGCCAGCAGTTTGGGGTCGGGCGAGCAGTACTTC. Protein: CASSLGSGEQYF. The V call is TRBV7-6, the J call TRBJ2-7; no clear D gene. V was clipped by 6 bases and J by 6 bases, with 12 bases between them. CDR1 is SGHVS and CDR2 is FNYEAQ in the germline V gene. The CDR3 consists of 12 residues. The full variable domain, its missing parts supplied by reference TRBV7-6 and TRBJ2-7, is GAGVSQSPRYKVTKRGQDVALRCDPISGHVSLYWYRQALGQGPEFLTYFNYEAQQDKSGLPNDRFSAERPEGSISTLTIQRTEQRDSAMYRCASSLGSGEQYFGPGTRLTVT.

Many counts were recorded for this clonotype. The chain couples TRBV9 to TRBJ1-1; D not resolved. V was trimmed by 4 bases and J by 2 bases, leaving 15 bases between them. The CDR3 consists of 15 residues. In germline, CDR1 is SGDLS, CDR2 YYNGEE. CDR3 bases: TGTGCCAGCAGCCCTCCCCCACACGGAAACACTGAAGCTTTCTTT. As protein: CASSPPPHGNTEAFF.

This chain joins TRBV6-1 and TRBJ2-2; D not certain. The V end lost 0 bases, the J end lost 3 bases, and 11 bases lay between the germline ends. CDR3 length: 16 residues. Per germline, CDR1 MNHNS and CDR2 SASEGT. DNA for the CDR3: TGTGCCAGCAGTGAAGCGGGCAGGTGGTACACCGGGGAGCTGTTTTTT. The encoded protein is CASSEAGRWYTGELFF.

This clonotype was recorded many times. V is TRBV15 and J is TRBJ1-1; no firm D call. From germline, CDR1 is LNHNV and CDR2 YYDKDF (reference sequence). The CDR3 loop spans 12 amino acids. V lost 4 bases, J lost 7 bases, and 10 bases lay in between. CDR3 bases: TGTGCCACCAGCAACCCGACGTTTGAAGCTTTCTTT. This codes for CATSNPTFEAFF.

The chain employs TRBV20-1 and TRBJ2-7, with D tentatively TRBD1 or TRBD2 (5 bases each). This CDR3 spans 11 amino acids. CDR1 is DFQATT and CDR2 is SNEGSKA in the germline V gene (reference sequence). V was pared by 1 base and J by 7 bases, with 8 bases between. CDR3 region: CSARVGGEQYF. The DNA of the CDR3 is TGCAGTGCTAGAGTTGGGGGAGAGCAGTACTTC.

This clonotype was counted many times. V is TRBV27 and J is TRBJ2-1; D might be TRBD1 (6 bases). CDR3 length: 13 amino acids. Germline V gene data show CDR1 as MNHEY and CDR2 as SMNVEV (reference sequence). V shed 5 bases and J shed 7 bases, with 12 bases lying between them. The CDR3 loop reads CASSLNRANEQFF. The DNA of the CDR3 is TGTGCCAGCAGTCTCAACAGGGCTAATGAGCAGTTCTTC.

Many counts were recorded for this clonotype. V and J are TRBV28 and TRBJ1-5, with TRBD1 as a possible D gene (6 bases). V lost 7 bases to trimming and J lost 0 bases, with 13 bases between them. The CDR3 totals 15 residues. The germline CDR1 and CDR2 sequences are MDHEN and SYDVKM. CDR3 region: CASITDSNSNQPQHF. The CDR3 bases are TGTGCCAGCATTACGGACAGCAATAGCAATCAGCCCCAGCATTTT.

Regarding this clonotype: A much bigger clone sits one base away, suggesting this may be a read error. The chain combines TRBV28 with TRBJ1-5; D unclear. The CDR3 is 16 residues long. Germline V gene sequence: CDR1 MDHEN, CDR2 SYDVKM. The DNA for the CDR3 is TGTGCCAACAGTTTTTTCAGGTCAAATAGCAATCAGCCCCAGCATTTT. It codes for CANSFFRSNSNQPQHF.

A note on this clonotype: This may be a read error: a much more frequent sequence differs by one nucleotide. J is TRBJ1-2 and V is TRBV7-2; TRBD1 agrees at 7 bases. CDR3 length: 14 amino acids. Germline V gene data show CDR1 as SGHTA and CDR2 as FQGNSA. The CDR3 loop reads CAISWGQSNYGYTF. The DNA of the CDR3 is TGTGCCATCAGCTGGGGACAGAGTAACTATGGCTACACCTTC.

V gene TRBV11-2 combines with J gene TRBJ2-2, with D tentatively TRBD1 (5 bases). Germline CDR1 SGHAT, CDR2 FQNNGV. The CDR3 covers 15 residues. V lost 5 bases and J 1 base, leaving 11 bases between the germline ends. The CDR3 sequence: CASSAPDRNTGELFF. CDR3 coding DNA: TGTGCCAGCAGCGCACCCGACAGGAACACCGGGGAGCTGTTTTTT.

The rearrangement uses TRBV6-2 or TRBV6-3 and TRBJ2-3; D gene ambiguous. This CDR3 has 14 amino acids. The V end was cut by 0 bases, the J end by 1 base, with 5 bases between. Germline CDR1 reads MNHEY; CDR2 reads SVGEGT. The CDR3 region is CASSYSAGTDTQYF. Here the CDR3 DNA reads TGTGCCAGCAGTTACTCCGCAGGCACAGATACGCAGTATTTT.

This clonotype was seen at least ten times. This chain joins TRBV6-1 and TRBJ1-5, with D uncertain. The V gene's germline CDR1 is MNHNS and CDR2 SASEGT. The CDR3 covers 15 residues. V was pared by 4 bases and J by 2 bases, with 12 bases between. The chain's CDR3 is CASSARLAGNQPQHF. For the CDR3, the DNA is TGTGCCAGCAGTGCCCGACTGGCGGGCAATCAGCCCCAGCATTTT.